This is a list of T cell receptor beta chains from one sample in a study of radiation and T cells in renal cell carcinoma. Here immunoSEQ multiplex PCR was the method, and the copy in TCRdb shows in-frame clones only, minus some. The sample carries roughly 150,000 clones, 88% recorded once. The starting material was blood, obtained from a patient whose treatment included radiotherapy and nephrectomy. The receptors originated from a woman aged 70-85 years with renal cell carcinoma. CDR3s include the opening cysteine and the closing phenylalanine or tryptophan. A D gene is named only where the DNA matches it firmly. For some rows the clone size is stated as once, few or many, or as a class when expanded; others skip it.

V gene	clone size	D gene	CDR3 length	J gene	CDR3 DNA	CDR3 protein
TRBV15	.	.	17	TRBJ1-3	TGTGCCACCAGCAGAGATCAACAGGCGATCTCTGGAAACACCATATATTTT	CATSRDQQAISGNTIYF
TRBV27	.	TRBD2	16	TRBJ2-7	TGTGCCAGCAGTTACGCCGAACTAGCGGGCGGCTTGGAGCAGTACTTC	CASSYAELAGGLEQYF
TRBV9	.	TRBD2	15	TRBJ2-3	TGTGCCAGCAGGATTAGCGGGGGGGGTCCAGATACGCAGTATTTT	CASRISGGGPDTQYF
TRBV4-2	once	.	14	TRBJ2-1	TGTGCCAGCAGCCAAGGGGGAAGCGGTCGAGAGCAGTTCTTC	CASSQGGSGREQFF
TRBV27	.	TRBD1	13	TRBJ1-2	TGTGCCAGCCTAGGACAGGGAAGCGGTGGCTACACCTTC	CASLGQGSGGYTF
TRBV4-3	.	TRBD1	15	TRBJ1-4	TGCGCCAGCAGCCAAACGGACAGGTTCGGGGAAAAACTGTTTTTT	CASSQTDRFGEKLFF
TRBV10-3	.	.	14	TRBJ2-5	TGTGCCATCAGTGAGTCGGATAGACTAGAGACCCAGTACTTC	CAISESDRLETQYF
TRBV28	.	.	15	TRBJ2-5	TGTGCCAGTCGGACTCGACAGAGTTTCCAAGAGACCCAGTACTTC	CASRTRQSFQETQYF
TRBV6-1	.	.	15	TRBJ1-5	TGTGCCAGCAGTGAAGCGGGGGGGGCGAGTCAGCCCCAGCATTTT	CASSEAGGASQPQHF
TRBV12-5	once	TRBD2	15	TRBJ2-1	TGTGCTAGTGGCCGCGGGGCTAGCGGTTACAATGAGCAGTTCTTC	CASGRGASGYNEQFF
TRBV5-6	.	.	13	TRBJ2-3	TGTGCCAGCAGCCCCGAACGGGGCGATACGCAGTATTTT	CASSPERGDTQYF
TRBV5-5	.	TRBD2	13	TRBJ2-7	TGTGCCAGCACCATGGCGGGGGGGCTCGAGCAGTACTTC	CASTMAGGLEQYF
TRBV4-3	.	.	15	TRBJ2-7	TGCGCCAGCAGCCCCCACCAGTGGAACCGCTACGAGCAGTACTTC	CASSPHQWNRYEQYF
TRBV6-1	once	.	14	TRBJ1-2	TGTGCCTCGAATCCGGCAGGGGCCCCCTTCGGCTACACCTTC	CASNPAGAPFGYTF
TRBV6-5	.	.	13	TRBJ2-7	TGTGCCAGCAGTCCCAACCTGGGCTACGAGCAGTACTTC	CASSPNLGYEQYF
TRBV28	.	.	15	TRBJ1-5	TGTGCCAGCAGTTTAGCGACCCCGGGCGGCCAGCCCCAGCATTTT	CASSLATPGGQPQHF
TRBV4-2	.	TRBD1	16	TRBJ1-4	TGTGCCAGCAGCCAAGATGACAGGGTTGGAAGTCTAAAACTGTTTTTT	CASSQDDRVGSLKLFF
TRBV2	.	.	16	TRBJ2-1	TGTGCCAGCAGTGAAGTAAGTCTTCTTGCCTACAATGAGCAGTTCTTC	CASSEVSLLAYNEQFF
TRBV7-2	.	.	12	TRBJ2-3	TGTGCCAGCAGCTTAGTGGGAGATACGCAGTATTTT	CASSLVGDTQYF
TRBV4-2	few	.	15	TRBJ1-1	TGTGCCAGCAGCGGATGGGTTCTAGGGAACACTGAAGCTTTCTTT	CASSGWVLGNTEAFF
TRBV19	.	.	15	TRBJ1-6	TGTGCCAGTAGCCGACAGGCCGATCTGAATTCACCCCTCCACTTT	CASSRQADLNSPLHF
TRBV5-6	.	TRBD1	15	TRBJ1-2	TGTGCCAGCAGCTTCCGGGACAGGGGGATATATGGCTACACCTTC	CASSFRDRGIYGYTF
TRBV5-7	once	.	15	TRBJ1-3	TGTGCCAGCAGCTACGGTACAGTCGGGGGAAACACCATATATTTT	CASSYGTVGGNTIYF
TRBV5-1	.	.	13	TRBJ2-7	TGCGCCAGCAGCTCCGCAGGGACCTACGAGCAGTACTTC	CASSSAGTYEQYF
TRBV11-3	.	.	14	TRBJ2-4	TGTGCCAGCAGCTCTAGGGGGATACCAAACATTCAGTACTTC	CASSSRGIPNIQYF
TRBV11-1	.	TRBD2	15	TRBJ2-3	TGTGCCAGCAGCGATAGCGGGGCTTTCACAGATACGCAGTATTTT	CASSDSGAFTDTQYF
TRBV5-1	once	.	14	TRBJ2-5	TGCGCCAGCAGCTTGGGAGCGATACAAGAGACCCAGTACTTC	CASSLGAIQETQYF
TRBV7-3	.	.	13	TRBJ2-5	TGTGCCAGCAGCCCGGGACCCCAAGAGACCCAGTACTTC	CASSPGPQETQYF
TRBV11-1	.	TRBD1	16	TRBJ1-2	TGTGCCAGCAGCTTAGCTCCGGACAGGGAAATGTATGGCTACACCTTC	CASSLAPDREMYGYTF
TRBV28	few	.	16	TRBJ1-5	TGTGCCAGCAGTCCCTGGGGGGGGCTGGGCAATCAGCCCCAGCATTTT	CASSPWGGLGNQPQHF
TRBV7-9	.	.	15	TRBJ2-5	TGTGCCAGCAGCTTAGCGGGGCTAGCGAAGGAGACCCAGTACTTC	CASSLAGLAKETQYF
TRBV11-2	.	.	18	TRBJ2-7	TGTGCCAGCAGCTTATGGACGGGGCGGACGGCGGCTCCCTACGAGCAGTACTTC	CASSLWTGRTAAPYEQYF
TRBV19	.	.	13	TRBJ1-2	TGTGCCAGTAGTATAGACAGGGTCTATGGCTACACCTTC	CASSIDRVYGYTF
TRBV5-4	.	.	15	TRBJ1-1	TGTGCCAGCAGCTTGGGGGGGCAGGGGAACACTGAAGCTTTCTTT	CASSLGGQGNTEAFF
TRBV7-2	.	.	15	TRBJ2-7	TGTGCCAGCAGCTTAGGGGCAGGGAGGACCTACGAGCAGTACTTC	CASSLGAGRTYEQYF
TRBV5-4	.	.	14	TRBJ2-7	TGTGCCAGCAGCTTGGACGCCTTAACCTACGAGCAGTACTTC	CASSLDALTYEQYF
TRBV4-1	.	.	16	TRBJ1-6	TGCGCCAGCAGCCAAGAAATGGGACGGACTAATTCACCCCTCCACTTT	CASSQEMGRTNSPLHF
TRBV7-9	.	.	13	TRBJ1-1	TGTGCCAGCAGCTTAGCGACGGCGGCTGAAGCTTTCTTT	CASSLATAAEAFF
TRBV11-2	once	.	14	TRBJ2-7	TGTGCCAGCAGCTTAGACAGGCTTTCCTACGAGCAGTACTTC	CASSLDRLSYEQYF
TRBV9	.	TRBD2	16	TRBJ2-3	TGTGCCAGCAGCGTAGATCAGCGGGGTAACACAGATACGCAGTATTTT	CASSVDQRGNTDTQYF
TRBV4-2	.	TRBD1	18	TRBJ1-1	TGTGCCAGCAGCCAGGCTGTCGACTCAGGGGGGTGGGACACTGAAGCTTTCTTT	CASSQAVDSGGWDTEAFF
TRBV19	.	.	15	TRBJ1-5	TGTGCCAGTAGTGTTGCGACAGGTGACAATCAGCCCCAGCATTTT	CASSVATGDNQPQHF
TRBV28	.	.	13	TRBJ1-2	TGTGCCAGCAGAGACTCGGGGACCTATGGCTACACCTTC	CASRDSGTYGYTF
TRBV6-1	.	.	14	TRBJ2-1	TGTGCCAGCAGTAAGGAGGCAGGGAGAAATGAGCAGTTCTTC	CASSKEAGRNEQFF
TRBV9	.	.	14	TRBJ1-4	TGTGCCAGCAGCGTAGCGGGGGGAACGGAAAAACTGTTTTTT	CASSVAGGTEKLFF
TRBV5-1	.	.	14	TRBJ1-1	TGCGCCAGCAGCTTGAAGGGCTGGAGCACTGAAGCTTTCTTT	CASSLKGWSTEAFF
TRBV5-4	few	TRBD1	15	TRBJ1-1	TGTGCCAGCAGCTTACAACAGGGGGCGATCGCTGAAGCTTTCTTT	CASSLQQGAIAEAFF
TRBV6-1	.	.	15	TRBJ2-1	TGTGCCAGCAGAGGGGCTCTTACGGCCTACAATGAGCAGTTCTTC	CASRGALTAYNEQFF
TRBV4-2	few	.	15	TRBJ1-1	TGTGCCAGCAGCCAAGAGAGGGGTATGAACACTGAAGCTTTCTTT	CASSQERGMNTEAFF
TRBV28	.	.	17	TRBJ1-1	TGTGCCAGCAGTTCGAGGGTCATGGGACCAGGGTATGTTGAAGCTTTCTTT	CASSSRVMGPGYVEAFF
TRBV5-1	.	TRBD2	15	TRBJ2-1	TGCGCCAGCAGCTATAGCGGGGGGGCAGAGGGTGAGCAGTTCTTC	CASSYSGGAEGEQFF
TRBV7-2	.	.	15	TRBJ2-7	TGTGCCAGCAGCTTAGCTGGGAAAAGCTCCTACGAGCAGTACTTC	CASSLAGKSSYEQYF
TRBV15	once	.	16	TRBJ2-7	TGTGCCACCAGCAGAGATGGACAGACTAGGGGATCCGAGCAGTACTTC	CATSRDGQTRGSEQYF
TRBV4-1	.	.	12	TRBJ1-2	TGCGCCAGCGGGGATTATAACTATGGCTACACCTTC	CASGDYNYGYTF